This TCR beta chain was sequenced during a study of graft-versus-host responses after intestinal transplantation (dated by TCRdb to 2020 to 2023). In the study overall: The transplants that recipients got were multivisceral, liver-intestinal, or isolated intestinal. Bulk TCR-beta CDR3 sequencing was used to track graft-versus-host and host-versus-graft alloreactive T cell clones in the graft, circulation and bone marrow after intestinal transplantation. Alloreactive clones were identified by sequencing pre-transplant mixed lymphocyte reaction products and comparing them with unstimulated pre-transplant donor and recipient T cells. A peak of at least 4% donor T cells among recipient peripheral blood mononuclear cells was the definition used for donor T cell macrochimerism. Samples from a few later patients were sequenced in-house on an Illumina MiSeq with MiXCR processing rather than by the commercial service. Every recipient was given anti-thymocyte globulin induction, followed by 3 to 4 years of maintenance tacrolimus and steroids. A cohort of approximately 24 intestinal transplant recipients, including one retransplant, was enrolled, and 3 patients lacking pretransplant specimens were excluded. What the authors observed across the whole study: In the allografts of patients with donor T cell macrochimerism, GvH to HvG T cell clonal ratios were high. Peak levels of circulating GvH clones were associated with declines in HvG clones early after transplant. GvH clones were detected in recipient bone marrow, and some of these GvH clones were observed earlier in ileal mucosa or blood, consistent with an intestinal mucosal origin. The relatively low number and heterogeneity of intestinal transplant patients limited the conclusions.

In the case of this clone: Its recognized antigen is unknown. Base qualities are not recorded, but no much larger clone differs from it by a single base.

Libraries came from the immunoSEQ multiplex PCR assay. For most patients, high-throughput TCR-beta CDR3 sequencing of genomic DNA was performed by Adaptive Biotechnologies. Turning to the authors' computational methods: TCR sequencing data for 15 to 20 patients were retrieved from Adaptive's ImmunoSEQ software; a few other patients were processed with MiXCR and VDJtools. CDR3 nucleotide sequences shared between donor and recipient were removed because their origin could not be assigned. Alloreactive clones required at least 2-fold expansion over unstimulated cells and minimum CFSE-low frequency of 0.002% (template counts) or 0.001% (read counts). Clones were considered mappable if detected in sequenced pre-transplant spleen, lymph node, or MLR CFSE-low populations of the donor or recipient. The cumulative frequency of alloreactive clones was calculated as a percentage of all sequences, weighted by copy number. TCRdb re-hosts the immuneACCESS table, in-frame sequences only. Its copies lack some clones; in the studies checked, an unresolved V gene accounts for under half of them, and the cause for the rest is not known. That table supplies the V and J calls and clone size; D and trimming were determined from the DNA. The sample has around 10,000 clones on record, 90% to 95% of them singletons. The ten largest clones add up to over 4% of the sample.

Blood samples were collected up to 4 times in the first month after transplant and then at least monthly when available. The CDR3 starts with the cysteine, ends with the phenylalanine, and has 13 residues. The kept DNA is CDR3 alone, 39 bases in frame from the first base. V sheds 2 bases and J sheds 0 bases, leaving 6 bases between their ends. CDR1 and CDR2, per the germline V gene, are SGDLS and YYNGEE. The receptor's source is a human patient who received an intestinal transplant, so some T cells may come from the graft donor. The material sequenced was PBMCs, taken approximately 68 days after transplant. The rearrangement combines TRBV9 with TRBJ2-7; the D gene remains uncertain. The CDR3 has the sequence CASSVATSYEQYF. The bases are TGTGCCAGCAGCGTCGCGACCTCCTACGAGCAGTACTTC. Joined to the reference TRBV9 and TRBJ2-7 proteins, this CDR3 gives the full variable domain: DSGVTQTPKHLITATGQRVTLRCSPRSGDLSVYWYQQSLDQGLQFLIQYYNGEERAKGNILERFSAQQFPDLHSELNLSSLELGDSALYFCASSVATSYEQYFGPGTRLTVT.